This is a list of T cell receptor beta chains from one sample in a study of OX40 agonist ivuxolimab in advanced cancers. The method was immunoSEQ multiplex PCR; TCRdb's version includes in-frame clones alone and lacks a portion of them. The repertoire holds approximately 74,000 clones, around 80% seen once, with under 3% in the top ten. This specimen consisted of CD4+ or CD8+ T cells sorted from blood, obtained in a trial of the OX40 agonist ivuxolimab. Receptors were obtained from an adult with an advanced solid tumor such as melanoma, head and neck, liver or kidney cancer. Both conserved end residues are part of each CDR3. The D gene is left open where the match is weak. Clone size appears in some rows only: once, few, many, or a class for an expanded clone.

TRBV7-8,TRBJ1-1,.,TRBD1,CASSRDRGSMNTEAFF,TGTGCCAGCAGCCGCGACAGGGGCTCCATGAACACTGAAGCTTTCTTT
TRBV19,TRBJ2-2,.,TRBD2,CASRILAGGPDTGELFF,TGTGCCAGTAGGATACTAGCGGGGGGGCCGGACACCGGGGAGCTGTTTTTT
TRBV18,TRBJ2-3,.,TRBD1,CASSASQGANTDTQYF,TGTGCCAGCTCAGCCTCACAGGGGGCGAACACAGATACGCAGTATTTT
TRBV19,TRBJ1-1,few,.,CASESNTEAFF,TGTGCCAGCGAGTCCAACACTGAAGCTTTCTTT
TRBV11-2,TRBJ2-3,.,TRBD1,CASSPRGTATDTQYF,TGTGCCAGCAGCCCTAGGGGGACAGCCACAGATACGCAGTATTTT
TRBV11-2,TRBJ2-1,.,.,CASSLAYYNEQFF,TGTGCCAGCAGCTTAGCGTACTACAATGAGCAGTTCTTC
TRBV5-4,TRBJ2-1,.,TRBD1,CASSPPGTGGKGEQFF,TGTGCCAGCAGCCCGCCCGGGACAGGGGGAAAGGGTGAGCAGTTCTTC
TRBV18,TRBJ2-5,.,.,CASSPGSEETQYF,TGTGCCAGCTCACCTGGATCGGAAGAGACCCAGTACTTC
TRBV19,TRBJ2-1,.,.,CASSPGGGVSYNEQFF,TGTGCCAGTAGCCCCGGGGGCGGGGTAAGCTACAATGAGCAGTTCTTC
TRBV5-1,TRBJ1-5,.,.,CASSLRPSGNQPQHF,TGCGCCAGCAGCCTCCGTCCCTCAGGGAATCAGCCCCAGCATTTT
TRBV28,TRBJ2-2,.,.,CASSFSSDIGGELFF,TGTGCCAGCAGTTTTAGTTCCGACATAGGCGGGGAGCTGTTTTTT
TRBV7-2,TRBJ2-5,.,.,CASSSYGVASETQYF,TGTGCCAGCAGCTCTTATGGGGTAGCGTCAGAGACCCAGTACTTC
TRBV28,TRBJ2-3,.,TRBD2,CASSLAGVGDTQYF,TGTGCCAGCTCTCTAGCGGGAGTTGGGGATACGCAGTATTTT
TRBV5-6,TRBJ1-5,.,TRBD1,CASSRGRQGNQPQHF,TGTGCCAGCAGTCGGGGTAGACAGGGAAATCAGCCCCAGCATTTT
TRBV9,TRBJ1-1,.,.,CASSVVPGKGTEAFF,TGTGCCAGCAGCGTAGTACCAGGGAAGGGCACTGAAGCTTTCTTT
TRBV6-1,TRBJ1-1,many,.,CASQKGDTEAFF,TGTGCCTCCCAGAAAGGGGACACTGAAGCTTTCTTT
TRBV6-6,TRBJ2-5,.,TRBD2,CASSYASGGLAQYF,TGTGCCAGCAGTTACGCTAGCGGGGGATTGGCCCAGTACTTC
TRBV7-7,TRBJ2-1,.,TRBD2,CASSQGLAAYNEQFF,TGTGCCAGCAGCCAAGGACTAGCTGCCTACAATGAGCAGTTCTTC
TRBV10-1,TRBJ1-1,.,.,CASMERGNTEAFF,TGCGCCAGCATGGAACGGGGGAACACTGAAGCTTTCTTT
TRBV25-1,TRBJ2-5,.,TRBD2,CASSEVGLAGAETQYF,TGTGCCAGCAGTGAAGTTGGACTAGCGGGGGCAGAGACCCAGTACTTC
TRBV14,TRBJ2-6,.,TRBD1,CASSFRNPGTGNSGANVLTF,TGTGCCAGCAGCTTCCGTAATCCCGGGACAGGGAACTCTGGGGCCAACGTCCTGACTTTC
TRBV29-1,TRBJ1-1,.,.,CSVAPLTRDTEAFF,TGCAGCGTTGCCCCCCTGACCAGGGACACTGAAGCTTTCTTT
TRBV9,TRBJ1-5,once,.,CASSVGATSNQPQHF,TGTGCCAGCAGCGTAGGGGCGACGAGCAATCAGCCCCAGCATTTT
TRBV15,TRBJ2-5,.,.,CATSRLNWGQETQYF,TGTGCCACCAGCAGACTCAACTGGGGTCAAGAGACCCAGTACTTC
TRBV7-9,TRBJ2-3,.,.,CASSLGDTDTQYF,TGTGCCAGCAGCTTAGGGGACACAGATACGCAGTATTTT
TRBV6-1,TRBJ1-2,few,.,CASREGQNQAHYGYTF,TGTGCCAGCAGGGAAGGACAGAATCAAGCTCACTATGGCTACACCTTC